Listed below are T cell receptor beta chains from one sample, sequenced in a study of PD-L1 blockade in urothelial cancer. The protocol was immunoSEQ multiplex PCR, while the TCRdb copy is restricted to in-frame clones and leaves out a portion. The sample has about 120,000 clones; roughly 83% are singletons. The specimen was PBMCs, collected around atezolizumab (anti-PD-L1) treatment. The receptors shown here come from a man over 45 with urothelial cancer. The conserved cysteine and the conserved F or W are not part of the CDR3 here. Part of the rows lack a size; the others show once, few, many or a class for expanded clones.

TRBJ1-1,-,TRBV28,ASRGNTEAF
TRBJ2-1,-,TRBV28,ASSLTTGGGLGQF
TRBJ2-1,-,TRBV7-8,ASSFGSPVNRVLYNEQF
TRBJ2-7,-,TRBV2,ASSDSAGTGLMEQY
TRBJ2-2,-,TRBV11-1,ASSLVGSGVVGELF
TRBJ2-7,-,TRBV7-8,ASSSQRGATYEQY
TRBJ2-5,-,TRBV11-2,ASSFRGLGQETQY
TRBJ1-2,-,TRBV2,ASSLQGIGGYT
TRBJ1-2,-,TRBV5-5,ASSLGGPGDYGYT
TRBJ2-1,-,TRBV5-8,ASSLLAGSYNEQF
TRBJ1-5,-,TRBV23-1,ASSHSQGTENQPQH
TRBJ1-6,-,TRBV7-2,ASSLRAGTGFNSPLH
TRBJ1-4,-,TRBV2,ASRVWGDEKLF
TRBJ1-6,-,TRBV18,ASSPVRDLNSPLH
TRBJ2-2,-,TRBV5-5,ASILAGGPTGELF
TRBJ2-3,few,TRBV5-6,ASSLSLDTQY
TRBJ2-5,once,TRBV7-8,ASRLAGQETQY
TRBJ2-1,-,TRBV5-1,ASSSKTTSYNEQF
TRBJ2-2,-,TRBV6-5,ASISGRVNGELF
TRBJ1-5,-,TRBV2,ASSEHLRNQPQH
TRBJ2-1,-,TRBV5-1,ASSPELGKNEQF
TRBJ1-1,-,TRBV18,ASQGSLNTEAF
TRBJ2-5,-,TRBV19,ASSTIDSHQETQY
TRBJ1-1,-,TRBV5-4,ASSPGMVRTEAF
TRBJ2-7,once,TRBV28,ASSLSSRGGEQY
TRBJ2-7,-,TRBV6-6,ASSYGSDYEQY
TRBJ1-5,-,TRBV7-8,ASSLVRQPQH
TRBJ2-7,-,TRBV5-5,ASSQTGSSYEQY
TRBJ2-7,-,TRBV11-2,ASSLVTSGPAYEQY
TRBJ1-2,once,TRBV19,ASSTTYRGNYGYT
TRBJ2-3,-,TRBV10-1,ASSTSTDTQY
TRBJ1-1,-,TRBV19,ASSPRQKNTEAF
TRBJ2-2,few,TRBV27,ASSSLAETGELF
TRBJ1-1,-,TRBV5-4,ASSLDRDNTEAF
TRBJ1-3,-,TRBV6-1,ASGLDRSGNTIY
TRBJ2-1,-,TRBV2,ASSGSSYNEQF
TRBJ1-2,-,TRBV20-1,SAGGDGYT
TRBJ2-1,once,TRBV19,ASSRGTGHNEQF
TRBJ2-7,-,TRBV28,ASSLSGTGSYEQY
TRBJ1-5,-,TRBV13,ASSVRFGPQH
TRBJ2-2,-,TRBV7-3,ASSSQGTGELF
TRBJ2-1,-,TRBV10-3,AITGQKAEQF
TRBJ2-1,-,TRBV4-2,ASSQGNDRGYNEQF
TRBJ1-6,-,TRBV5-1,ASSSDTSYNSPLH
TRBJ1-2,-,TRBV15,ATSGDRGNYGYT
TRBJ2-7,-,TRBV6-1,ASNFRGGQY
TRBJ2-3,-,TRBV7-3,ASSEQPLTQGLPKQY
TRBJ2-7,-,TRBV2,ASSGGRTVAGTSTAEQY
TRBJ1-3,-,TRBV7-9,ASSPGTVGNTIY
TRBJ2-1,once,TRBV6-1,ASSPSGSTYNEQF
TRBJ2-1,-,TRBV18,ASSPQLAGGDEQF
TRBJ1-2,-,TRBV5-1,ASSLEQGSGYT
TRBJ1-6,-,TRBV7-3,ASSLTGNNSPLH
TRBJ2-3,-,TRBV28,ASSLSSGASSTDTQY
TRBJ2-7,medium-sized,TRBV19,ASSMIHSSYEQY